What follows are 19 T cell receptor beta chains derived from one specimen sequenced in a study of T cell changes during pregnancy in multiple sclerosis. Clones were sequenced by immunoSEQ multiplex PCR, and TCRdb holds only the in-frame ones, with some missing. Counted here are about 53,000 clones, about 90% occurring once; the ten biggest clones make up less than 0.6%. The starting material was CD4+ T cells from peripheral blood mononuclear cells, obtained in the third trimester of pregnancy. All receptors come from a female donor with multiple sclerosis, enrolled in a pregnancy study.

The chain links TRBV18 to TRBJ1-1; D call uncertain. With 0 bases removed from V and 2 bases from J, the gap between germline ends came to 7 bases. The CDR3 consists of 14 residues. CDR1 and CDR2 (germline): KGHSH, LQKENI. The CDR3 spells CASSPPRSNTEAFF. The CDR3 DNA reads as TGTGCCAGCTCACCACCTAGATCTAACACTGAAGCTTTCTTT.

V gene TRBV7-6 combines with J gene TRBJ2-2, with D possibly TRBD1 on 6 matching bases. CDR3 length: 18 residues. Deletions cut 1 base from V and 0 bases from J, with 15 bases between. Germline V gives CDR1 SGHVS, CDR2 FNYEAQ. CDR3 in amino acids: CASSLGYRGGANTGELFF. CDR3 sequence (DNA): TGTGCCAGCAGCTTAGGATACCGAGGGGGTGCGAACACCGGGGAGCTGTTTTTT.

V gene TRBV2 combines with J gene TRBJ1-6, with 8 bases matching TRBD1. Germline V gene data show CDR1 as SNHLY and CDR2 as FYNNEI. The junction had 11 bases not matched to a gene; V was cut back by 6 bases and J by 7 bases. The CDR3 spans 16 residues. CDR3 DNA: TGTGCCAGCAGAACCCCGGGACAGGCCCTCAATTCACCCCTCCACTTT. The encoded protein is CASRTPGQALNSPLHF.

The V gene is TRBV2, the J gene TRBJ1-5; no clear D. V was shortened by 6 bases and J by 0 bases, with 15 bases between the two germline ends. This CDR3 comprises 16 residues. Germline V gives CDR1 SNHLY, CDR2 FYNNEI. CDR3: CASSWTEDYSNQPQHF. CDR3 nucleotide sequence: TGTGCCAGCAGCTGGACGGAAGACTATAGCAATCAGCCCCAGCATTTT.

J is TRBJ1-2 and V is TRBV25-1; D not certain. CDR3 length: 11 amino acids. Germline V gene sequence: CDR1 MGHDK, CDR2 SYGVNS. V was clipped by 3 bases and J by 8 bases, with 7 bases between them. In nucleotides, the CDR3 is TGTGCCAGCAGTGAGAGTACGGGCTACACCTTC. Protein product: CASSESTGYTF.

The chain combines TRBV6-5 with TRBJ1-3; a weak D match, TRBD1 (5 bases). This CDR3 spans 13 amino acids. CDR1 is MNHEY, CDR2 SVGAGI, per germline. Trimming cost V 6 bases and J 0 bases, with 6 bases left between them. The CDR3 DNA follows: TGTGCCAGCAGGGACAACTCTGGAAACACCATATATTTT. Translating it yields CASRDNSGNTIYF.

The rearrangement joins TRBV15 to TRBJ1-5; 8 positions match TRBD1. V lost 3 bases to trimming and J lost 2 bases; unmatched junction nucleotides: 0. Germline CDR1 is LNHNV and CDR2 is YYDKDF (reference sequence). The CDR3 loop spans 14 amino acids. The CDR3 here is CATSRGQGNQPQHF. In nucleotides, the CDR3 is TGTGCCACCAGCAGGGGACAGGGCAATCAGCCCCAGCATTTT.

This chain links TRBV5-6 with TRBJ1-1; D unclear. This CDR3 has 13 residues. V lost 2 bases to trimming and J lost 11 bases, with 16 bases between them. The germline CDR1 and CDR2 sequences are SGHDT and YYEEEE. Here the CDR3 reads CASSFGKAPGAFF. Here the CDR3 DNA reads TGTGCCAGCAGCTTCGGCAAGGCCCCGGGGGCTTTCTTT.

The rearrangement uses TRBV19 and TRBJ1-5; 7 nucleotides align to TRBD1. The CDR3 length is 14 residues. Germline CDR1 and CDR2: LNHDA and SQIVND (reference sequence). Trimming at V came to 6 bases and at J to 1 base, leaving 3 bases not matched to a gene. The chain's CDR3 is CASRKQGSNQPQHF. The CDR3 DNA sequence: TGTGCCAGTAGGAAACAGGGGAGCAATCAGCCCCAGCATTTT. The variable domain in full, completed from reference TRBV19 and TRBJ1-5, reads DGGITQSPKYLFRKEGQNVTLSCEQNLNHDAMYWYRQDPGQGLRLIYYSQIVNDFQKGDIAEGYSVSREKKESFPLTVTSAQKNPTAFYLCASRKQGSNQPQHFGDGTRLSIL.

The rearrangement joins TRBV7-8 to TRBJ1-5; D gene ambiguous. The CDR3 has 14 amino acids. Germline CDR1 and CDR2: SGHVS and FQNEAQ. With 5 bases removed from V and 4 bases from J, the gap between germline ends came to 12 bases. The CDR3 DNA reads as TGTGCCAGCAGCCCTGGACTGGGGAATCAGCCCCAGCATTTT. It specifies CASSPGLGNQPQHF.

The genes are TRBV19 and TRBJ1-1, with D tentatively TRBD1 (5 bases). Trimming left V 8 bases short and J 6 bases short, with 16 bases between. Per germline, CDR1 LNHDA and CDR2 SQIVND (reference sequence). CDR3 length: 13 amino acids. In DNA form, the CDR3 reads TGTGCCAGTGGCGGCGCTGACAGTTCTGAAGCTTTCTTT. This translates into CASGGADSSEAFF.

The CDR3 DNA reads as TGTGCCAGCAGCTTGGTACAGGCGAACTATGGCTACACCTTC. Protein sequence: CASSLVQANYGYTF. The chain is built from TRBV5-6 and TRBJ1-2; TRBD1 is a possible D gene (5 bases). V lost 0 bases and J 2 bases, leaving 8 bases between the germline ends. This CDR3 has 14 amino acids. Germline assignment: CDR1 SGHDT and CDR2 YYEEEE.

This chain connects TRBV7-3 to TRBJ1-1, with a tentative D call TRBD1 (5 bases). This CDR3 has 15 amino acids. In germline, CDR1 is SGHTA, CDR2 FQGTGA. Deletions cut 5 bases from V and 3 bases from J, with 16 bases between. The CDR3 reads CASSLGAGLDTEAFF. The CDR3, as DNA: TGTGCCAGCAGCCTAGGGGCGGGATTGGACACTGAAGCTTTCTTT. The full variable domain, rest sourced from reference TRBV7-3 and TRBJ1-1, is GAGVSQTPSNKVTEKGKYVELRCDPISGHTALYWYRQSLGQGPEFLIYFQGTGAADDSGLPNDRFFAVRPEGSVSTLKIQRTERGDSAVYLCASSLGAGLDTEAFFGQGTRLTVV.

This clone occurred once. The chain is built from TRBV19 and TRBJ2-7; D may be TRBD1 (6 bases). Looked up from germline, CDR1 is LNHDA and CDR2 is SQIVND (reference sequence). The CDR3 is 15 amino acids. V lost 5 bases and J 5 bases, leaving 19 bases between the germline ends. The CDR3 loop reads CASSAAGVKSDEQYF. The CDR3, as DNA: TGTGCCAGTAGTGCCGCAGGGGTCAAGTCCGACGAGCAGTACTTC.

CDR3 nucleotide sequence: TGTGCCAGCAGCCTGGGGGGGCGGCTAGAGCAGTTCTTC. Protein sequence: CASSLGGRLEQFF. The chain joins TRBV7-3 to TRBJ2-1; D possibly corresponds to TRBD2 (7 bases). There are 13 residues in the CDR3. V lost 5 bases and J 10 bases, leaving 15 bases between the germline ends. CDR1 and CDR2 from the germline V gene are SGHTA and FQGTGA.

The chain combines TRBV7-2 with TRBJ1-5; 9 nucleotides match TRBD1. The V segment lost 5 bases and the J segment 6 bases; nucleotides outside the gene matches: 2. Germline CDR1 SGHTA, CDR2 FQGNSA. The CDR3 consists of 13 residues. CDR3: CASSMTGGQPQHF. The CDR3 bases are TGTGCCAGCAGCATGACAGGGGGTCAGCCCCAGCATTTT. Supplemented by reference TRBV7-2 and TRBJ1-5, the full variable domain reads GAGVSQSPSNKVTEKGKDVELRCDPISGHTALYWYRQSLGQGLEFLIYFQGNSAPDKSGLPSDRFSAERTGGSVSTLTIQRTQQEDSAVYLCASSMTGGQPQHFGDGTRLSIL.

The V call is TRBV30, the J call TRBJ1-3, with D unresolved. V dropped 2 bases and J dropped 5 bases, with 13 bases sitting between them. Germline-derived CDR1 and CDR2 are GTSNPN and SVGIG (reference sequence). This CDR3 has 14 residues. The CDR3, as DNA: TGTGCCTGGAGTCGAGGGTCTAGCAGAAACACCATATATTTT. This translates into CAWSRGSSRNTIYF. Supplemented by reference TRBV30 and TRBJ1-3, the full variable domain reads SQTIHQWPATLVQPVGSPLSLECTVEGTSNPNLYWYRQAAGRGLQLLFYSVGIGQISSEVPQNLSASRPQDRQFILSSKKLLLSDSGFYLCAWSRGSSRNTIYFGEGSWLTVV.

V and J are TRBV7-6 and TRBJ1-1, with TRBD1 matching over 9 bases. Germline CDR1 SGHVS, CDR2 FNYEAQ. This CDR3 has 16 residues. The V gene end was trimmed by 5 bases and the J gene end by 2 bases; junction bases not matched to a gene: 9. CDR3 sequence reads: CASSPIRDRANTEAFF. CDR3 nucleotides: TGTGCCAGCAGCCCCATCCGGGACAGGGCCAACACTGAAGCTTTCTTT.

The CDR3 nucleotides read TGTGCCAGCAGTCAGGGGACAAGGACTGAAGCTTTCTTT. It specifies CASSQGTRTEAFF. V gene TRBV25-1 combines with J gene TRBJ1-1; possible D gene TRBD1, 6 bases. The V and J ends lost 5 bases and 5 bases respectively, with 12 bases between them. This CDR3 has 13 amino acids. The V gene's germline CDR1 is MGHDK and CDR2 SYGVNS. Based on the CDR3 plus reference TRBV25-1 and TRBJ1-1, the full variable domain is EADIYQTPRYLVIGTGKKITLECSQTMGHDKMYWYQQDPGMELHLIHYSYGVNSTEKGDLSSESTVSRIRTEHFPLTLESARPSHTSQYLCASSQGTRTEAFFGQGTRLTVV.